The subject of this entry is one T cell receptor (beta chain). Its antigen remains unidentified. Nothing much larger sits one base from this clone, and base qualities are not available. From cysteine to phenylalanine, the CDR3 is 15 amino acids long. Here the CDR3 DNA is all that survives: 45 bases in frame from base 1. CDR1 and CDR2 (LNHDA, SQIVND) derive from the germline V gene (reference sequence). For this chain, trimming is 7 bases at the V end and 4 bases at the J end, and the number of junction bases without a gene match is 4. This entry comes from a study of cytomegalovirus exposure and HLA in healthy donors (dated by TCRdb to 2016 to 2017). Background on the whole study: In an earlier analysis of some 610 of the donors, around 290 Gb of sequence data and 95 million to 130 million unique TCR beta sequences from about 179 million T cells were reported. HLA typing included class I and class II loci at four-digit resolution. Rather than using new phenotypic data, the later analysis identified candidate immune exposures from TCR beta sequences and from how often those sequences occurred across donors. The aim of the study was to test whether cataloging public T cell receptors could identify signatures of past pathogen exposure. The study combined high-throughput TCR immunosequencing, statistical association of individual TCRs with disease status, and machine learning to predict cytomegalovirus infection status. Among 300 to 500 genotyped donors of the cohort, an average of about 240,000 unique TCR beta nucleotide sequences was sequenced per donor, of which roughly 18% were non-productive. Of the roughly 400 genotyped donors, roughly 85% fell in the genetic ancestry cluster associated with self-reported Caucasian donors. An early release covering approximately 600 HLA-typed donors comprised about 300 gigabases of sequencing data and about 90 million unique TCR sequences. In a later analysis, previously published TCR beta repertoires from several hundred donors were re-analyzed and high-resolution HLA genotyping was added so that TCR occurrence patterns could be studied. A few DR-DQ haplotypes were treated as single units for association and clustering because of strong linkage in the cohort. Typing coverage varied by locus: about 620-630 donors for A, B, C, DRB1 and DQB1; approximately 560 for DQA1; over 600 for DPA1; under 490 for DPB1. Using immunosequencing, the study profiled T cell repertoires from around 670 subjects and related those repertoires to cytomegalovirus serostatus. Genome-wide SNP genotypes for about three fifths of the roughly 670 donors were used in a later genetic analysis, which treated that subset as a discovery cohort. Besides the first cohort of hundreds of subjects, a separate validation cohort made up of 120 different subjects was used. In an earlier analysis of around 540 of the donors, high-throughput TCR beta sequencing was used to judge whether each TCR beta V gene segment behaved as functional or pseudogenic. Donor age, sex, ethnicity and CMV serostatus were compiled alongside the repertoire data. All discovery cohort repertoires had been generated on a single sequencing platform.

Beyond this particular receptor, the publication reports: The authors suggested that the approach could potentially be generalized to other disease states and immunological phenotypes. Roughly uniform sequencing depth across donors was assumed in presence/absence analyses, although this assumption may not hold. A few of the identified cytomegalovirus-associated TCR beta chains were confirmed in vitro to be specific for cytomegalovirus antigens. Most TCR sequences were seen in very few donors, while some public TCRs were found in many individuals. Linkage disequilibrium might explain the correlated functional status among segregating V segments, but an unknown experimental factor could not be excluded. A further reported finding was that TCR beta sequences accurately predicted the HLA-A and HLA-B alleles for most subjects in the first cohort. Because the 87-base-pair reads could not distinguish some IMGT-functional V segments, including TRBV6-2 and TRBV6-3, those segments were excluded. In a later analysis, several top co-occurrence clusters were reported to appear linked to parvovirus B19, influenza, CMV and Epstein-Barr virus. The classifier was reported to diagnose cytomegalovirus status with high specificity and sensitivity in both the original and validation cohorts. A cluster of highly shared sequence variants was judged likely to be a technical artifact of the sequencing pipeline. Because counts were too low, about 18 rarely observed V segments, including chromosome 9 orphons, were excluded from the earlier analysis of 500 to 700 of the donors. The study gave a list of under 200 TCR beta chains associated with cytomegalovirus. Because HLA typing was unavailable for some donors at each locus, only the typed subset was used in association tests. This cohort had only TCR beta chains sequenced, and the lack of alpha or paired-chain data limited which features could be detected. Assigning TCR associations to individual alleles was difficult when HLA alleles, especially DR and DQ, strongly co-occurred. Specific HLA alleles were associated with about 17,000 TCR beta sequences at a false discovery rate of 0.05 in a later analysis. In a later analysis, the rate of TCR association differed among HLA loci, with DRB1 alleles having the most associated TCRs and HLA-C alleles having the fewest. In a later analysis, most CMV-associated TCR beta chains were found to appear HLA-restricted, with HLA associations seemingly driven largely by CMV exposure. In a later analysis, HLA-associated TCR beta chains were found to be more clonally expanded and to have lower generation probabilities than equally common non-associated chains. CMV serostatus was the only immune exposure information available for the cohort. In an earlier analysis of some 550 of the donors, most TCR beta V segments were observed in productive rearrangements about 87% or about 30% of the time, broadly matching IMGT annotations. In a later genetic analysis, a missense DCLRE1C variant was associated with V-gene and J-gene trimming of TCR beta chains, and the association was replicated in an independent cohort. Compared with the approximately 710-donor mean, donors in an Asian-associated ancestry cluster had fewer N-insertions in productive TCRs, according to a later genetic analysis.

The cohort comprised several hundred healthy bone marrow donors. All cohort members were sampled while nominally healthy, although unrecorded immune exposures were likely present. The donor was CMV seronegative and was included in the group of a few hundred seronegative cohort members. A peripheral blood sample was provided by each donor, and peripheral blood mononuclear cells were used for TCR beta sequencing. Genomic DNA extraction from the blood cell samples was performed with the Qiagen DNeasy Blood Extraction Kit. Libraries were prepared through the immunoSEQ multiplex PCR assay. The multiplex PCR relied on a mix of 60 forward primers for TCR Vbeta segments and 13 reverse primers for TCR Jbeta segments. The CDR3 region of rearranged TCR beta genes was amplified from genomic DNA by a multiplex PCR assay. On the Illumina HiSeq System, the amplified TCR beta libraries were sequenced as 87-base-pair reads. Per the authors' processing: Across the 670 or so repertoires, a later analysis counted 60 million to 90 million unique TCR beta chains, 8.5 million to 12 million of which were shared by at least two donors. To remove PCR and sequencing errors, raw reads were error-corrected and collapsed into unique sequences using a nearest-neighbor algorithm that merged closely related sequences. Alignment of CDR3 sequences to IMGT reference sequences was used to assign V, D and J gene segments. For a sequence to be retained, at least a six-nucleotide match to both a V gene segment and a J gene segment was required. A rearrangement was called productive if the CDR3 had no stop codons and remained in frame with V and J, and every other rearrangement was called non-productive. Following IMGT convention, CDR3 was defined as the stretch from the second conserved V-encoded cysteine to the conserved J-encoded phenylalanine. Sequences without an unambiguous match to a single V gene segment were excluded from the earlier analysis of about 640 of the donors. An earlier analysis of fewer than 750 of the donors called V segments functional above 56.7% productive rearrangements and segregating when the between-donor standard deviation exceeded 5%. To diagnose cytomegalovirus status from the catalog of TCR beta chain sequences, a statistical classification framework was built. In a later analysis, TCR nucleotide sequences were compared against IMGT/GENE-DB human TR gene sequences so that V and J genes could be assigned. The TCRdist pipeline was used in a later analysis to assign CDR3 sequences and most-parsimonious VDJ recombination scenarios. In a later analysis, every TCR beta chain was defined by the combination of its CDR3 amino acid sequence and its V-gene family, and reads without a unique V-gene family were dropped. To address suspected cross-contamination and a sequencing artifact, a later analysis removed 592 highly shared, low-generation-probability nucleotide sequences. In a later analysis, a clonal expansion index was calculated for each public chain from normalized within-repertoire ranks of inferred template counts. Generation probabilities in a later analysis came from a VDJ recombination model fitted to out-of-frame rearrangements, and those results were checked against IGoR. Hypergeometric tests were used in a later analysis to score TCR-TCR, TCR-HLA and TCR-CMV co-occurrence, with a repertoire-size bias correction applied to the TCR pairs. A later analysis estimated false discovery rates by permuting HLA or CMV assignments 20 times. In a later analysis, co-occurring TCRs were grouped using DBSCAN, and TCRdist sequence similarity was added for clustering within HLA-allele-positive subsets. Repertoires with fewer than 30,000 or more than 120,000 public chains were left out of co-occurrence clustering, as were about 5 repertoires with anomalous nucleotide sharing. In its TCRdb copy, this immuneACCESS table keeps in-frame sequences only and misses some clones. Where compared with another copy, unresolved V genes explain less than half of these, and the others have no known cause. From that table come the V and J calls and clone size; the DNA was used to work out D and trimming. The sample records more than 150,000 clones, 80% to 85% of which are singletons. The ten largest clones add up to over 1.5% of the sample.

This clonotype was sampled from a woman younger than 35 in good health and CMV-seronegative. The chain is made from TRBV19 and TRBJ2-3, with 14 junctional bases fitting TRBD2. The sequencing input was PBMCs. In nucleotides, the sequence is TGTGCCAGTACCGGGGGACTAGCGGGGGCAGATACGCAGTATTTT. Its coded protein is CASTGGLAGADTQYF.